What follows describes a single T cell receptor (beta chain). This sample was included in a study of blood T cell repertoires in COVID-19. J lost 14 bases, V lost 5 bases, and 7 bases had no gene match. The CDR3 consists of 11 residues. Germline-derived CDR1 and CDR2 are SNHLY and FYNNEI. The repertoire was sequenced with immunoSEQ multiplex PCR; TCRdb's copy has only in-frame clones and lacks some. The table shows approximately 220,000 clones, with 83% occurring only once. The V gene is TRBV2, the J gene TRBJ1-2; 8 bases are shared with TRBD1. This sequence originates from a woman between 40 and 50 years old with active or convalescent COVID-19. The sequenced sample was peripheral blood. The CDR3 loop is CASSSTGAETF. Written as DNA, the CDR3 is TGTGCCAGCAGTTCGACAGGGGCGGAGACCTTC. Full variable domain (remainder filled in from reference TRBV2 and TRBJ1-2): EPEVTQTPSHQVTQMGQEVILRCVPISNHLYFYWYRQILGQKVEFLVSFYNNEISEKSEIFDDQFSVERPDGSNFTLKIRSTKLEDSAMYFCASSSTGAETFGSGTRLTVV.